This is a list of T cell receptor beta chains from one sample in a study of early T cells in non-severe SARS-CoV-2 infection. MiXCR was run by TCRdb on the 5' RACE reads, yielding one entry per CDR3 protein. Here the sample spans 63,000 or so distinct CDR3 sequences, roughly 10% being singletons. The sequences come from whole blood, collected at baseline. The receptors come from an adult who was a healthcare worker with PCR-confirmed SARS-CoV-2 infection or an uninfected control (not recorded which). Each CDR3 is given with its conserved first and last residue. D genes are given only for firm matches. Some rows mark clone size as missing; the rest say once, few, many or name a class of expanded clone.

j_gene | abundance | v_gene | d_gene | CDR3aa | CDR3nt
TRBJ1-1 | many | TRBV5-1 | . | CASSPTGVMNTEAFF | TGCGCCAGCAGCCCCACCGGGGTAATGAACACTGAAGCTTTCTTT
TRBJ1-2 | many | TRBV7-9 | TRBD1 | CASSLGQGNYGYTF | TGTGCCAGCAGCTTAGGACAGGGGAACTATGGCTACACCTTC
TRBJ2-1 | few | TRBV5-4 | . | CASSMRRPTYNEQFF | TGTGCCAGCAGCATGCGACGGCCCACCTACAATGAGCAGTTCTTC
TRBJ1-6 | . | TRBV4-1 | . | CASSQMAVLNSPLHF | TGCGCCAGCAGCCAAATGGCCGTTCTTAATTCACCCCTCCACTTT
TRBJ2-1 | many | TRBV21-1 | . | CASSPGGGRYSNEQFF | TGTGCCAGCAGCCCAGGCGGGGGGCGTTACTCCAATGAGCAGTTCTTC
TRBJ1-5 | . | TRBV12-3/TRBV12-4 | . | CATEPRTPQRAQHF | TGTGCCACCGAGCCTCGGACTCCCCAAAGAGCCCAGCATTTT
TRBJ2-4 | few | TRBV20-1 | . | CSARDPGRVKNIQYF | TGCAGTGCTAGAGATCCCGGCAGGGTGAAAAACATTCAGTACTTC
TRBJ2-3 | few | TRBV7-6 | . | CASSNLPGTDTQYF | TGTGCCAGCAGCAACCTACCGGGCACAGATACGCAGTATTTT
TRBJ2-1 | many | TRBV20-1 | TRBD2 | CSARDLAGYNEQFF | TGCAGTGCTAGGGATCTAGCGGGTTACAATGAGCAGTTCTTC
TRBJ2-3 | . | TRBV6-1 | . | CASRGPVDTQYF | TGTGCCAGCAGAGGACCCGTAGATACGCAGTATTTT
TRBJ2-4 | few | TRBV12-3/TRBV12-4 | TRBD2 | CASSLNAGGAGENIQYF | TGTGCCAGCAGTTTAAATGCTGGAGGGGCGGGAGAAAACATTCAGTACTTC
TRBJ2-7 | few | TRBV7-2 | . | CASSPRTSYEQYF | TGTGCCAGCAGCCCCAGGACCTCCTACGAGCAGTACTTC
TRBJ2-3 | . | TRBV5-1 | . | CASSFLAITDTQYF | TGCGCCAGCAGCTTCCTAGCCATCACAGATACGCAGTATTTT
TRBJ1-6 | . | TRBV18 | . | CASSASVVGNSPLHF | TGTGCCAGCTCAGCCTCAGTGGTTGGCAATTCACCCCTCCACTTT
TRBJ1-1 | many | TRBV20-1 | . | CSARDPTGGNTEAFF | TGCAGTGCTAGAGATCCAACAGGCGGAAACACTGAAGCTTTCTTT
TRBJ1-4 | few | TRBV5-1 | . | CASSLGQSEKLFF | TGCGCCAGCAGCTTGGGGCAGAGCGAAAAACTGTTTTTT
TRBJ2-7 | . | TRBV5-6 | . | CASTRGRIIYEQYF | TGTGCCAGCACCCGAGGGAGGATTATCTACGAGCAGTACTTC
TRBJ1-4 | . | TRBV4-1 | TRBD1 | CASSLGQNNEKLFF | TGCGCCAGCAGCCTGGGACAGAATAATGAAAAACTGTTTTTT
TRBJ2-7 | . | TRBV14 | TRBD2 | CASSQRGVSYEQYF | TGTGCCAGCAGCCAACGGGGGGTCTCCTACGAGCAGTACTTC
TRBJ2-3 | many | TRBV7-9 | TRBD2 | CASSGGTSADTQYF | TGTGCCAGCAGCGGCGGGACTAGTGCAGATACGCAGTATTTT